Listed below are T cell receptor beta chains from one sample, sequenced in a study of cytomegalovirus exposure and HLA in healthy donors. Clones were sequenced by immunoSEQ multiplex PCR, and TCRdb holds only the in-frame ones, with some missing. The profile shows about 130,000 clones, 75% to 90% of them singletons. Sequenced: PBMCs. These receptors originate from a woman aged 25-40 years in good health and CMV-seropositive. The CDR3 runs from the conserved cysteine through the conserved F or W. The order of the fields is CDR3 DNA, CDR3 protein, V gene, J gene, clone size, D gene. A D gene is named only where the DNA matches it firmly. Expanded clones are given a class, and other clones once, few, many or no size at all.

CDR3nt: TGCGCCAGCAGCCTAGGGACACAAGAGACCCAGTACTTC
CDR3aa: CASSLGTQETQYF
v_gene: TRBV4-1
j_gene: TRBJ2-5
abundance: -
d_gene: -

CDR3nt: TGTGCCAGCAGCTTGGGCAGTGAGACCCAGTACTTC
CDR3aa: CASSLGSETQYF
v_gene: TRBV11-2
j_gene: TRBJ2-5
abundance: -
d_gene: -

CDR3nt: TGCGCCTCCACAGGGGAAACCTACAATGAGCAGTTCTTC
CDR3aa: CASTGETYNEQFF
v_gene: TRBV5-1
j_gene: TRBJ2-1
abundance: -
d_gene: TRBD1

CDR3nt: TGTGCCAGCAGTACCTCGGCTAAACAGGGGAACACTGAAGCTTTCTTT
CDR3aa: CASSTSAKQGNTEAFF
v_gene: TRBV7-9
j_gene: TRBJ1-1
abundance: -
d_gene: -

CDR3nt: TGTGCCAGCAGTGGCACCGGGACAGGGGCCGAAAAACTGTTTTTT
CDR3aa: CASSGTGTGAEKLFF
v_gene: TRBV2
j_gene: TRBJ1-4
abundance: few
d_gene: TRBD1

CDR3nt: TGTGCCAGCAGCTTGAAAGGGGTGCGGGGTCGATACGAGCAGTACTTC
CDR3aa: CASSLKGVRGRYEQYF
v_gene: TRBV5-6
j_gene: TRBJ2-7
abundance: -
d_gene: -

CDR3nt: TGTGCCAGCAGCTTGGAGGCAGGTTCCTACGAGCAGTACTTC
CDR3aa: CASSLEAGSYEQYF
v_gene: TRBV5-6
j_gene: TRBJ2-7
abundance: -
d_gene: -

CDR3nt: TGTGCCAGCAGCGTAGGCCAAGGGACAGGGGGGCCGAACACTGAAGCTTTCTTT
CDR3aa: CASSVGQGTGGPNTEAFF
v_gene: TRBV9
j_gene: TRBJ1-1
abundance: -
d_gene: TRBD1

CDR3nt: TGTGCCAGCAGCTTAGGGGCAGGGCAAGTGCAGTTCTTC
CDR3aa: CASSLGAGQVQFF
v_gene: TRBV7-2
j_gene: TRBJ2-1
abundance: -
d_gene: -

CDR3nt: TGTGCCAGCTCACCACTGTACCAGGGGGGATACAATGAGCAGTTCTTC
CDR3aa: CASSPLYQGGYNEQFF
v_gene: TRBV18
j_gene: TRBJ2-1
abundance: -
d_gene: -

CDR3nt: TGTGCCAGCAGTTCCGGACTAGGACTCACCACAGATACGCAGTATTTT
CDR3aa: CASSSGLGLTTDTQYF
v_gene: TRBV28
j_gene: TRBJ2-3
abundance: -
d_gene: TRBD2

CDR3nt: TGCGCCAGCAGCCCCGGTTCAGGACAGGGGGGAGAAAAACTGTTTTTT
CDR3aa: CASSPGSGQGGEKLFF
v_gene: TRBV5-1
j_gene: TRBJ1-4
abundance: -
d_gene: TRBD1

CDR3nt: TGTGCCAGCAGCTTAGGATCGGGGGGAGAGGGTCAGCCCCAGCATTTT
CDR3aa: CASSLGSGGEGQPQHF
v_gene: TRBV7-9
j_gene: TRBJ1-5
abundance: -
d_gene: -

CDR3nt: TGTGCCAGCAGCTTTAGCGGGACCCAGGGGGAGACCCAGTACTTC
CDR3aa: CASSFSGTQGETQYF
v_gene: TRBV7-9
j_gene: TRBJ2-5
abundance: -
d_gene: TRBD2

CDR3nt: TGCGCCAGCAGCCAAGTCCTACAGCCCCTCTCCTACGAGCAGTACTTC
CDR3aa: CASSQVLQPLSYEQYF
v_gene: TRBV4-1
j_gene: TRBJ2-7
abundance: -
d_gene: -

CDR3nt: TGCGCCAGCAGACGCGACCCGTGGGACAGGGGTCGAACTCCCGACCCTAAGAAATATGGCTACACCTTC
CDR3aa: CASRRDPWDRGRTPDPKKYGYTF
v_gene: TRBV5-1
j_gene: TRBJ1-2
abundance: once
d_gene: TRBD1

CDR3nt: TGTGCCAGCAGCTTGCAGGGGGCAGGCACAGATACGCAGTATTTT
CDR3aa: CASSLQGAGTDTQYF
v_gene: TRBV5-4
j_gene: TRBJ2-3
abundance: -
d_gene: TRBD1

CDR3nt: TGTGCCAGCAGTGCCCCACCTACGACAGGGTCCGACGAGCAGTACTTC
CDR3aa: CASSAPPTTGSDEQYF
v_gene: TRBV6-1
j_gene: TRBJ2-7
abundance: -
d_gene: TRBD1

CDR3nt: TGCGCCAGCAGGATTGGACATTCCTATGGCTACACCTTC
CDR3aa: CASRIGHSYGYTF
v_gene: TRBV5-1
j_gene: TRBJ1-2
abundance: -
d_gene: -

CDR3nt: TGTGCCAGCAGCCGAAACTCGTACTCCTACAATGAGCAGTTCTTC
CDR3aa: CASSRNSYSYNEQFF
v_gene: TRBV7-6
j_gene: TRBJ2-1
abundance: -
d_gene: -

CDR3nt: TGTGCCAGCAGTTTGAGGCAAGAGACCCAGTACTTC
CDR3aa: CASSLRQETQYF
v_gene: TRBV27
j_gene: TRBJ2-5
abundance: once
d_gene: -

CDR3nt: TGCAGCGTGTGGGTCGGCAGGGGAGGCTACACCTTC
CDR3aa: CSVWVGRGGYTF
v_gene: TRBV29-1
j_gene: TRBJ1-2
abundance: -
d_gene: -

CDR3nt: TGCGCCAGCAGCCATAATCGGGAAATCAGTCAGCCCCAGCATTTT
CDR3aa: CASSHNREISQPQHF
v_gene: TRBV10-2
j_gene: TRBJ1-5
abundance: -
d_gene: -

CDR3nt: TGTGCCAGCAGCTTAGCGGGGGCCCACGAGCAGTACTTC
CDR3aa: CASSLAGAHEQYF
v_gene: TRBV7-2
j_gene: TRBJ2-7
abundance: -
d_gene: -

CDR3nt: TGCGCCAGCAGCCAACAGGGCGGTAGCGGGATGTACGAGCAGTACTTC
CDR3aa: CASSQQGGSGMYEQYF
v_gene: TRBV4-1
j_gene: TRBJ2-7
abundance: -
d_gene: TRBD2

CDR3nt: TGTGCCAGCAGCTTGGGTTATTTTAAACTAGCTCAGGATGAGCAGTTCTTC
CDR3aa: CASSLGYFKLAQDEQFF
v_gene: TRBV5-4
j_gene: TRBJ2-1
abundance: -
d_gene: -

CDR3nt: TGCGCCAGCAGCGCCGGACAGCTCCAAGAGACCCAGTACTTC
CDR3aa: CASSAGQLQETQYF
v_gene: TRBV5-1
j_gene: TRBJ2-5
abundance: -
d_gene: -

CDR3nt: TGTGCCAGCAGTCCACGGACTAGCTCGGGAGCCGAGCAGTACTTC
CDR3aa: CASSPRTSSGAEQYF
v_gene: TRBV7-6
j_gene: TRBJ2-7
abundance: -
d_gene: TRBD2

CDR3nt: TGTGCCAGCAGCCCGTGGACAGGGAGGAACACTGAAGCTTTCTTT
CDR3aa: CASSPWTGRNTEAFF
v_gene: TRBV14
j_gene: TRBJ1-1
abundance: -
d_gene: TRBD1

CDR3nt: TGTGCCAGCGCACAGAGCTCCTACAATGAGCAGTTCTTC
CDR3aa: CASAQSSYNEQFF
v_gene: TRBV28
j_gene: TRBJ2-1
abundance: -
d_gene: -

CDR3nt: TGTGCCAGCAGCATAACTAGCGGGGGTCTCTCCTACGAGCAGTACTTC
CDR3aa: CASSITSGGLSYEQYF
v_gene: TRBV11-2
j_gene: TRBJ2-7
abundance: -
d_gene: TRBD2

CDR3nt: TGTGCCAGCAGCGAGGGCATCGCATCCTACAATGAGCAGTTCTTC
CDR3aa: CASSEGIASYNEQFF
v_gene: TRBV5-6
j_gene: TRBJ2-1
abundance: -
d_gene: -